The 19 T cell receptor beta chains presented below share a single source sample, sequenced in a study of shared clonotypes between healthy human individuals. Profiled with immunoSEQ multiplex PCR; TCRdb holds only in-frame clones, not every one. The sample consists of roughly 640,000 clones, approximately 97% of them appearing once. Sequenced sample: naive CD4+ T cells sorted from blood. This sample's subset: CD45RA+ positively selected. Receptors were obtained from a woman younger than 45 in good health.

The V gene is TRBV5-5, the J gene TRBJ1-2; D unresolved. The CDR3 spans 16 residues. The germline gives CDR1 SGHKS, CDR2 YYEKEE (reference sequence). Trimming took off 1 base at V and 5 bases at J, with 18 bases between the two ends. Here the CDR3 DNA reads TGTGCCAGCAGCTTGATTCGGACGAAAACGGGGTATGGCTACACCTTC. Amino acid sequence: CASSLIRTKTGYGYTF.

Concerning this clone: The sample has other DNA sequences that encode this CDR3 too. The chain has TRBV6-1 and TRBJ2-7; 8 nucleotides line up with TRBD1. This CDR3 has 14 amino acids. Germline V gene data show CDR1 as MNHNS and CDR2 as SASEGT. Trimming cost V 5 bases and J 0 bases; bases outside gene matches: 3. CDR3 sequence reads: CASSRQGTSYEQYF. The CDR3 nucleotides are TGTGCCAGCAGTAGACAGGGGACCTCCTACGAGCAGTACTTC.

The chain carries TRBV11-2 and TRBJ2-1, with D possibly TRBD1 on 6 matching bases. Trimming left V 5 bases short and J 0 bases short, with 14 bases between. The length of the CDR3 is 16 residues. Germline values: CDR1 SGHAT, CDR2 FQNNGV. CDR3 nucleotide sequence: TGTGCCAGCAGCCCACCCGACAGGAGCTCCTACAATGAGCAGTTCTTC. Translating it yields CASSPPDRSSYNEQFF.

This rearrangement joins TRBV27 to TRBJ2-7; D might be TRBD1 (5 bases). Deletions cut 2 bases from V and 2 bases from J, with 13 bases between. Germline CDR1 reads MNHEY; CDR2 reads SMNVEV (reference sequence). This CDR3 has 15 residues. CDR3 bases: TGTGCCAGCAGTTTAATCGGACATTCAGCCTACGAGCAGTACTTC. Protein sequence: CASSLIGHSAYEQYF.

The chain has TRBV5-1 and TRBJ1-1; no clear D gene. V was cut by 4 bases and J by 2 bases, with 9 bases left in between. This CDR3 spans 13 amino acids. Germline CDR1 is SGHRS and CDR2 is YFSETQ. CDR3 amino acids: CASSQTENTEAFF. The CDR3 region has the DNA TGCGCCAGCAGCCAAACAGAAAACACTGAAGCTTTCTTT.

The chain recombines TRBV7-3 with TRBJ2-7, with TRBD2 as a possible D gene (6 bases). Looked up from germline, CDR1 is SGHTA and CDR2 is FQGTGA. This CDR3 has 14 amino acids. Trimming cost V 2 bases and J 5 bases, with 13 bases left between them. The CDR3 DNA follows: TGTGCCAGCAGCTTAGGCGGGAAATCGAACGAGCAGTACTTC. Protein: CASSLGGKSNEQYF.

A remark on this clone: The sample has other DNA sequences that encode this CDR3 too. The J gene is TRBJ1-5, the V gene TRBV28; no definite D call. Germline loops: CDR1 MDHEN, CDR2 SYDVKM. CDR3 size: 14 residues. V was pared by 3 bases and J by 2 bases, with 8 bases between. The CDR3 is CASSLAGGNQPQHF. CDR3 nucleotides: TGTGCCAGCAGTTTGGCAGGAGGCAATCAGCCCCAGCATTTT.

The chain uses TRBV28 and TRBJ1-4; D unresolved. Trimming cost V 5 bases and J 8 bases, with 15 bases left between them. The CDR3 runs 14 residues. Germline lookup yields CDR1 MDHEN and CDR2 SYDVKM. CDR3 sequence (DNA): TGTGCCAGCAGTCCAGGAAGTGTCCGGGAAAAACTGTTTTTT. Translation: CASSPGSVREKLFF. Combining the CDR3 with reference TRBV28 and TRBJ1-4 gives the whole variable domain DVKVTQSSRYLVKRTGEKVFLECVQDMDHENMFWYRQDPGLGLRLIYFSYDVKMKEKGDIPEGYSVSREKKERFSLILESASTNQTSMYLCASSPGSVREKLFFGSGTQLSVL.

The chain carries TRBV5-1 and TRBJ2-7; the D is unclear. Germline lookup yields CDR1 SGHRS and CDR2 YFSETQ. The CDR3 sequence is 12 residues long. V dropped 4 bases and J dropped 3 bases, with 8 bases sitting between them. The CDR3 DNA sequence: TGCGCCAGCAGCGACCACGACTACGAGCAGTACTTC. Translated, it gives CASSDHDYEQYF.

CDR3 protein: CASSYSTNYGYTF. CDR3 coding DNA: TGTGCCAGCAGTTACTCGACTAACTATGGCTACACCTTC. This rearrangement joins TRBV6-6 to TRBJ1-2, with D hard to call. The V gene's germline CDR1 is MNHNY and CDR2 SVGAGI (reference sequence). V lost 0 bases and J 0 bases, leaving 2 bases between the germline ends. This CDR3 region has 13 residues.

The rearrangement joins TRBV2 to TRBJ1-4; D remains ambiguous. V lost 6 bases, J lost 8 bases, and 16 bases lay in between. The CDR3 is made up of 14 amino acids. The germline CDR1 and CDR2 sequences are SNHLY and FYNNEI. The CDR3 bases are TGTGCCAGCAGAACAGTCTCGAGTCTAGAAAAACTGTTTTTT. This translates into CASRTVSSLEKLFF.

The J gene is TRBJ2-7, the V gene TRBV28; D is perhaps TRBD2 (5 bases). Looked up from germline, CDR1 is MDHEN and CDR2 is SYDVKM. The CDR3 is made up of 13 amino acids. Trimming pared 3 bases from V and 2 bases from J, leaving 8 bases between. The DNA for the CDR3 is TGTGCCAGCAGTTTCGAGGGAACCTACGAGCAGTACTTC. It translates to CASSFEGTYEQYF.

This clone appeared a single time. The genes are TRBV5-5 and TRBJ1-4, with D unclear. The CDR3 totals 13 residues. Germline V gene sequence: CDR1 SGHKS, CDR2 YYEKEE (reference sequence). V lost 4 bases and J lost 7, with 11 bases in between. Here the CDR3 DNA reads TGTGCCAGCAGCACTAATGGTGCTGAAAAACTGTTTTTT. This codes for CASSTNGAEKLFF.

The chain is built from TRBV18 and TRBJ2-3; 7 bases map to TRBD2. J lost 2 bases, V lost 3 bases, and 14 bases had no gene match. CDR1 is KGHSH, CDR2 LQKENI, per germline. The CDR3 runs to 18 residues. The CDR3 here is CASSPAPPRESYTDTQYF. CDR3 sequence (DNA): TGTGCCAGCTCACCCGCACCACCGCGGGAGAGTTACACAGATACGCAGTATTTT.

The chain is built from TRBV15 and TRBJ2-3; D is undetermined. V lost 0 bases and J lost 0, with 10 bases in between. This CDR3 has 16 residues. Germline loops: CDR1 LNHNV, CDR2 YYDKDF (reference sequence). The CDR3 region has the DNA TGTGCCACCAGCAGAGATGCCAGCTCTAGCACAGATACGCAGTATTTT. Its translation: CATSRDASSSTDTQYF.

The chain is built from TRBV28 and TRBJ1-5; maybe TRBD1 (5 bases). Per the germline V gene, CDR1 is MDHEN and CDR2 is SYDVKM. The V gene lost 9 bases and the J gene lost 4 bases, with 25 bases spanning the gap. This CDR3 comprises 17 residues. The CDR3: CASMKYTLVHRNQPQHF. The CDR3 DNA reads as TGTGCCAGTATGAAGTATACCCTCGTGCACAGGAATCAGCCCCAGCATTTT.

This sequence joins TRBV30 and TRBJ1-5; D is undetermined. CDR1 and CDR2 from the germline V gene are GTSNPN and SVGIG (reference sequence). V was shortened by 3 bases and J by 0 bases, with 12 bases between the two germline ends. The length of the CDR3 is 15 residues. Here the CDR3 reads CAWSLAGPSNQPQHF. DNA for the CDR3: TGTGCCTGGAGCTTAGCGGGTCCTAGCAATCAGCCCCAGCATTTT.

The chain recombines TRBV5-8 with TRBJ2-7; TRBD2 matches 9 bases. Germline CDR1 reads SGHTS; CDR2 reads YDEGEE. The CDR3 consists of 14 residues. Trimming removed 4 bases from V and 1 base from J; junction bases left unmatched: 3. The CDR3 DNA is TGTGCCAGCAGCCAAGCGGGAGGTTCCTACGAGCAGTACTTC. This codes for CASSQAGGSYEQYF.

V is TRBV28 and J is TRBJ2-7; TRBD1 agrees at 7 bases. The germline V gene encodes CDR1 MDHEN and CDR2 SYDVKM. V gave up 8 bases and J gave up 0 bases; unmatched junction bases: 10. CDR3 length: 15 residues. CDR3 nucleotides: TGTGCCAGCGGTCTCGGCTCAGGGGGCTCCTACGAGCAGTACTTC. Its translation is CASGLGSGGSYEQYF.